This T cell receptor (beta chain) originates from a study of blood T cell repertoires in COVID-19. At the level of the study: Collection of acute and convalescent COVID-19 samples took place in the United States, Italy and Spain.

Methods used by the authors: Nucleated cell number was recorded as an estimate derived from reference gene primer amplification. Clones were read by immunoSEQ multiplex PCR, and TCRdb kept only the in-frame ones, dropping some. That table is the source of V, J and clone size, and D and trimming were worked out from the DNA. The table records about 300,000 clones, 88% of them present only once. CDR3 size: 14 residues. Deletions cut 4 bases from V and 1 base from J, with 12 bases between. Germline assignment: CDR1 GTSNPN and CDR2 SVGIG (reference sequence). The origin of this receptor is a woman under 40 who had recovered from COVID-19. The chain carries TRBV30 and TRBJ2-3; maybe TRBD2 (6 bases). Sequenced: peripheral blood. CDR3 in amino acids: CAWKWGVGTDTQYF. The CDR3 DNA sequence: TGTGCCTGGAAGTGGGGGGTTGGCACAGATACGCAGTATTTT.